The next 13 T cell receptor beta chains were all read from a single sample in a study of blood T cell repertoires in COVID-19 (dated by TCRdb to 2020 to 2021). Receptors were amplified or captured by the immunoSEQ multiplex PCR assay. Not all clones reach the TCRdb copy of this immuneACCESS table, which keeps in-frame sequences only. Checked studies attribute under half of the gap to unresolved V genes and leave the rest unexplained. This sample gives some 20,000 clones in total; about 88% of them show up just once. Around a tenth of the sample rests with the top ten. Sequenced sample: peripheral blood. These receptors were obtained from a man between 35 and 55 years old with active COVID-19.

The rearrangement links TRBV18 to TRBJ1-3, with D tentatively TRBD1 (5 bases). Germline CDR1 is KGHSH and CDR2 is LQKENI. This CDR3 spans 16 amino acids. Trimming shortened V by 1 base and J by 0 bases, and 10 bases separated the two germline ends. CDR3 bases: TGTGCCAGCTCACCACGCAGGGATTCCTCTGGAAACACCATATATTTT. This sequence encodes CASSPRRDSSGNTIYF.

This chain uses TRBV3-1 (or the pseudogene TRBV3-2) with TRBJ2-3, with TRBD1 as a possible D gene (5 bases). The CDR3 covers 15 residues. The germline V gene has CDR1 LGHDT and CDR2 YNNKEL (reference sequence). The germline V and J ends were trimmed by 4 bases and 2 bases, with 13 bases remaining between them. The CDR3 region has the DNA TGTGCCAGCAGCCGTATGACAGATTACACAGATACGCAGTATTTT. Protein sequence: CASSRMTDYTDTQYF.

V gene TRBV10-3 combines with J gene TRBJ2-7; 10 nucleotides match TRBD2. Germline CDR1 is ENHRY and CDR2 is SYGVKD. This CDR3 has 14 residues. The V segment lost 0 bases and the J segment 12 bases; nucleotides outside the gene matches: 8. CDR3 region: CAISESWLAGEVYF. The CDR3 DNA follows: TGTGCCATCAGTGAGTCATGGCTAGCGGGAGAGGTGTACTTC.

The genes are TRBV18 and TRBJ1-2; the match to TRBD1 covers 7 bases. The CDR3 length is 17 residues. Germline values: CDR1 KGHSH, CDR2 LQKENI. With 5 bases clipped from V and 0 bases from J, the junction kept 12 bases outside the gene matches. For the CDR3, the DNA is TGTGCCAGCTCATCGACTAACGACAGGGCAACTAACTATGGCTACACCTTC. This translates into CASSSTNDRATNYGYTF.

The rearrangement uses TRBV11-2 and TRBJ1-3; D uncertain. This CDR3 comprises 15 residues. Germline-derived CDR1 and CDR2 are SGHAT and FQNNGV. Trimming shortened V by 1 base and J by 4 bases, and 11 bases separated the two germline ends. The CDR3 DNA reads as TGTGCCAGCAGCTTAGCACAGAGTGGGGGAAACACCATATATTTT. Residues: CASSLAQSGGNTIYF.

V is TRBV2 and J is TRBJ2-1; D call uncertain. V shed 4 bases and J shed 6 bases, with 7 bases lying between them. From germline, CDR1 is SNHLY and CDR2 FYNNEI. The CDR3 length is 12 residues. The CDR3 DNA reads TGTGCCAGCAGTGCCCGCGGCAATGAGCAGTTCTTC. Its protein is CASSARGNEQFF.

The V gene is TRBV20-1, the J gene TRBJ2-7, with D possibly being TRBD1 (5 bases). Looked up from germline, CDR1 is DFQATT and CDR2 is SNEGSKA (reference sequence). The CDR3 is made up of 11 amino acids. V was trimmed by 5 bases and J by 6 bases, leaving 11 bases between them. CDR3 sequence reads: CSASAGFEQYF. CDR3 in DNA: TGCAGTGCTTCCGCAGGGTTCGAGCAGTACTTC.

The V and J genes are TRBV12-3 or TRBV12-4 and TRBJ1-1; D is unresolved. V was pared by 6 bases and J by 7 bases, with 12 bases between. CDR3 length: 12 amino acids. CDR3 in amino acids: CASSLATVEAFF. The DNA for the CDR3 is TGTGCCAGCAGCCTGGCAACAGTTGAAGCTTTCTTT.

The table lists this clone with a few counts. The chain joins TRBV27 to TRBJ2-3; D remains unclear. The CDR3 extends over 15 amino acids. With 0 bases removed from V and 2 bases from J, the gap between germline ends came to 9 bases. Germline CDR1 MNHEY, CDR2 SMNVEV (reference sequence). The CDR3 DNA reads TGTGCCAGCAGTTTATCGGAACACTACACAGATACGCAGTATTTT. It specifies CASSLSEHYTDTQYF.

The chain couples TRBV5-1 to TRBJ2-3; D uncertain. V was trimmed by 2 bases and J by 5 bases, leaving 6 bases between them. This CDR3 region has 12 residues. Germline loops: CDR1 SGHRS, CDR2 YFSETQ. The CDR3 loop reads CASSFSGDTQYF. In nucleotides, the CDR3 is TGCGCCAGCAGCTTTTCAGGAGATACGCAGTATTTT.

There are a few counts of this clone. Other DNA sequences of this sample code for an identical CDR3. V is TRBV27 and J is TRBJ2-3; possible D gene TRBD1, 5 bases. The CDR3 sequence is 14 residues long. V was trimmed by 5 bases and J by 0 bases, leaving 9 bases between them. CDR1 is MNHEY, CDR2 SMNVEV, per germline (reference sequence). This CDR3 reads CASSDRSSTDTQYF. CDR3 sequence (DNA): TGTGCCAGCAGTGACAGATCTAGCACAGATACGCAGTATTTT.

The genes are TRBV9 and TRBJ2-2, with a weak D call TRBD1 (6 bases). Deletions cut 0 bases from V and 6 bases from J, with 12 bases between. Germline CDR1 is SGDLS and CDR2 is YYNGEE. The CDR3 length is 15 residues. This CDR3 is CASSVGASGAGELFF. The CDR3 region has the DNA TGTGCCAGCAGCGTAGGAGCCTCAGGGGCCGGGGAGCTGTTTTTT.

The chain recombines TRBV12-5 with TRBJ2-5; 11 nucleotides match TRBD2. CDR3 length: 15 residues. Germline V gene sequence: CDR1 LGHNT, CDR2 FRNRAP. V dropped 6 bases and J dropped 3; count of bases not matched to a gene: 6. As DNA, the CDR3 is TGTGCTAGTGGCCCCCCGGGACTAGCGGAAGAGACCCAGTACTTC. As protein: CASGPPGLAEETQYF.